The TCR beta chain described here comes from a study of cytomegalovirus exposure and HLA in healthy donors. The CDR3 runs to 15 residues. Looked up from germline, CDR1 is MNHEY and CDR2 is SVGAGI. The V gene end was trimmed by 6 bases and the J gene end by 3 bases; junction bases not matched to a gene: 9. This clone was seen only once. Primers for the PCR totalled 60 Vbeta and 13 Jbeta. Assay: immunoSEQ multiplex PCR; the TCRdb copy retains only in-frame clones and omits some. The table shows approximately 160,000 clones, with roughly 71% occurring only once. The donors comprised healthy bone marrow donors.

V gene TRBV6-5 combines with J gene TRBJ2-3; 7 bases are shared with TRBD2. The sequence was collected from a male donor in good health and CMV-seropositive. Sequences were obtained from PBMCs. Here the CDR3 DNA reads TGTGCCAGCAGCCTAAGCGGGGCTTTAACAGATACGCAGTATTTT. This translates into CASSLSGALTDTQYF.